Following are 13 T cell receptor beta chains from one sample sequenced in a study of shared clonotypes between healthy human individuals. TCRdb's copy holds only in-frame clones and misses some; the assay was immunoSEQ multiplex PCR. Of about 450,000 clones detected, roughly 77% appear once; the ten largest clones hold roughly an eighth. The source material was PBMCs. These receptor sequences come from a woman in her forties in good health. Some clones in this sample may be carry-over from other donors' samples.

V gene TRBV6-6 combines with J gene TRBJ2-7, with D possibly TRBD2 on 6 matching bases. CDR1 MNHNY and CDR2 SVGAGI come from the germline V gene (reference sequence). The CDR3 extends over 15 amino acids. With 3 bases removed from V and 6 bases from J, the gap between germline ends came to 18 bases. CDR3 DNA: TGTGCCAGCAGTTATTACCTTTTGGGAGGAGGCGAGCAGTACTTC. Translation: CASSYYLLGGGEQYF.

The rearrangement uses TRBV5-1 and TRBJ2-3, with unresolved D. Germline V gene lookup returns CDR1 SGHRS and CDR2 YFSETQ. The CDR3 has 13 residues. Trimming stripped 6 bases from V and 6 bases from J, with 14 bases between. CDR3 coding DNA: TGCGCCAGCACCATTTCCAAGGAGGATACGCAGTATTTT. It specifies CASTISKEDTQYF.

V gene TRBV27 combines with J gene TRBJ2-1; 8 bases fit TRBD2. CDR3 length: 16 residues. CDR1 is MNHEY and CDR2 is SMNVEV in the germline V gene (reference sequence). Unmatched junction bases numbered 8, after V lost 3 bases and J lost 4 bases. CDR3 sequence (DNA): TGTGCCAGCAGTTTCTTACGGGAGGGCGGTTACAATGAGCAGTTCTTC. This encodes CASSFLREGGYNEQFF.

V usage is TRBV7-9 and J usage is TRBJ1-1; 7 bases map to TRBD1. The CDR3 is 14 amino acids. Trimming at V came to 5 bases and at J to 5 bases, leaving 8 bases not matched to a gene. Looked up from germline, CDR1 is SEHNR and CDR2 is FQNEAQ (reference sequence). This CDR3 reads CASSGTSGGTEAFF. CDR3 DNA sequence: TGTGCCAGCAGCGGAACATCAGGGGGGACTGAAGCTTTCTTT.

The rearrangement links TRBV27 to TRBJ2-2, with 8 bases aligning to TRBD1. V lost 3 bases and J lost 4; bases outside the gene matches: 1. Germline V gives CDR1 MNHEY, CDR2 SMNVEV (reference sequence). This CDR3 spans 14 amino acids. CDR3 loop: CASSFRGRTGELFF. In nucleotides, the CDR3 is TGTGCCAGCAGTTTCAGGGGGCGCACCGGGGAGCTGTTTTTT.

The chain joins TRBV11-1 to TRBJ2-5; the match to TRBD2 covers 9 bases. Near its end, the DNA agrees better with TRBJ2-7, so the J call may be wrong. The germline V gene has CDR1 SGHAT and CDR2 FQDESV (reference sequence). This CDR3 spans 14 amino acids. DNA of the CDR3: TGTGCCAGCAGATTTAGCGGGAGCGGGGACGAGCAGTACTTC. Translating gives CASRFSGSGDEQYF.

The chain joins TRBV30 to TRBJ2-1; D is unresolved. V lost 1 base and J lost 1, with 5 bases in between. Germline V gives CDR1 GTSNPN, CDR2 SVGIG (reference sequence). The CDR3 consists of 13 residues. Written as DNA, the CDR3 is TGTGCCTGGAGTGGGGGATCCTACAATGAGCAGTTCTTC. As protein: CAWSGGSYNEQFF.

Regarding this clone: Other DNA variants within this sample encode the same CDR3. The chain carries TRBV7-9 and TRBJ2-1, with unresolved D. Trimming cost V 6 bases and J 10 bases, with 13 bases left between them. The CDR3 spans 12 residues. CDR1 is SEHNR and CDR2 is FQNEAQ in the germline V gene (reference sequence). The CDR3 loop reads CASSLSVGEQFF. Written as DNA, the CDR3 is TGTGCCAGCAGTTTATCGGTAGGGGAGCAGTTCTTC.

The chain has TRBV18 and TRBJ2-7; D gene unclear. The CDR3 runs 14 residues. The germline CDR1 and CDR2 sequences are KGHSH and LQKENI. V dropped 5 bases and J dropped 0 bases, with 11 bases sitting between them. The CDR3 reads CASSSSVGSYEQYF. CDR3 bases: TGTGCCAGCTCATCGTCCGTCGGCTCCTACGAGCAGTACTTC.

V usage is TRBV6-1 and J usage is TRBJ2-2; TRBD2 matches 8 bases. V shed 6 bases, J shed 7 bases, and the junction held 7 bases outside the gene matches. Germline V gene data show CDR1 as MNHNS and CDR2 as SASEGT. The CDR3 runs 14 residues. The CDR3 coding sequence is TGTGCCAGCAGGAGGAGCGGGGGTTACGGGGAGCTGTTTTTT. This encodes CASRRSGGYGELFF.

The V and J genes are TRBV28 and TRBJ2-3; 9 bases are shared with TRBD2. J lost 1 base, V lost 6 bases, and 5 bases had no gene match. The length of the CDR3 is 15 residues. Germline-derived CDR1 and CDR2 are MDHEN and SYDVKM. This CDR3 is CASRGAGGGTDTQYF. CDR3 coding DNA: TGTGCCAGCAGGGGAGCGGGAGGTGGCACAGATACGCAGTATTTT.

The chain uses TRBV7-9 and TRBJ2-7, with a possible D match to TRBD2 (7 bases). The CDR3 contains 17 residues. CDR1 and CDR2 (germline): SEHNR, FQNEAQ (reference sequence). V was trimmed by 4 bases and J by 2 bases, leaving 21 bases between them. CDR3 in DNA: TGTGCCAGCAGCTACCTAGGGGGGGGTTCAATCCCCTACGAGCAGTACTTC. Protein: CASSYLGGGSIPYEQYF.

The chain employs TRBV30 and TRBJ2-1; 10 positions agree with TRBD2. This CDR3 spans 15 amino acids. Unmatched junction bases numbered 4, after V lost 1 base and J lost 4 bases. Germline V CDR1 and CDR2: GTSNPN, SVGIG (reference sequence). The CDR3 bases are TGTGCCTGGAGTGCCGGGACTAGCGTATACAATGAGCAGTTCTTC. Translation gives CAWSAGTSVYNEQFF.